Listed here are 18 T cell receptor beta chains from one sample, sequenced in a study of blood T cell repertoires in COVID-19. Generated by immunoSEQ multiplex PCR, the TCRdb table keeps only in-frame clones and is missing some. The sample consists of 200,000 to 250,000 clones, about nine tenths of them appearing once. The sample taken for sequencing was PBMCs or T cells enriched from blood (not recorded which). The origin of the receptors is a woman between 25 and 40 years old with acute COVID-19.

The rearrangement joins TRBV15 to TRBJ1-5; D gene uncertain. CDR1 is LNHNV, CDR2 YYDKDF, per germline (reference sequence). CDR3 length: 13 residues. Trimming shortened V by 0 bases and J by 4 bases, and 4 bases separated the two germline ends. CDR3 nucleotide sequence: TGTGCCACCAGCAGAGATCCGAATCAGCCCCAGCATTTT. Translation: CATSRDPNQPQHF.

This chain connects TRBV24-1 to TRBJ2-7; TRBD1 aligns across 9 bases. The germline CDR1 and CDR2 sequences are KGHDR and SFDVKD. This CDR3 has 13 amino acids. J was trimmed by 5 bases and V by 4 bases; bases with no gene match: 2. The CDR3 DNA sequence: TGTGCCACCAGTGAAACAGGGGGCCACGAGCAGTACTTC. This codes for CATSETGGHEQYF.

V is TRBV11-1 and J is TRBJ1-6, with 9 bases matching TRBD1. CDR1 SGHAT and CDR2 FQDESV come from the germline V gene (reference sequence). The CDR3 contains 15 residues. Losses at the gene ends were 4 bases for V and 10 bases for J; bases not matched to a gene: 8. This CDR3 is CASSSGQGASSPLHF. The CDR3 DNA is TGTGCCAGCAGCTCGGGACAGGGTGCTTCGTCACCCCTCCACTTT.

By proportion, this clone is medium-sized. The gene calls are TRBV21-1 and TRBJ1-5; no DNA check was done on the table's D call, TRBD1. TRBV21-1 is reported as a pseudogene. The CDR3 contains 15 residues. The chain's CDR3 is CASSPQGDSNQPQHF. For the CDR3, the DNA is TGTGCCAGCAGCCCACAGGGGGATAGCAATCAGCCCCAGCATTTT.

The chain couples TRBV6-5 to TRBJ2-1; 12 bases fit TRBD2. The CDR3 covers 14 residues. V lost 5 bases and J lost 8; bases outside the gene matches: 4. Germline V CDR1 and CDR2: MNHEY, SVGAGI. The CDR3 DNA is TGTGCCAGCAGTCTAGCGGGGGGGCGTGATGAGCAGTTCTTC. Its translation: CASSLAGGRDEQFF.

CDR3: CASSLLPEETQYF. The CDR3 DNA reads as TGTGCCAGCAGCTTGTTGCCAGAAGAGACCCAGTACTTC. The J gene is TRBJ2-5, the V gene TRBV5-4; no reliable D call. The CDR3 covers 13 residues. V was clipped by 1 base and J by 3 bases, with 7 bases between them. Per the germline V gene, CDR1 is SGHNT and CDR2 is YYREEE (reference sequence).

The chain recombines TRBV3-1 (or the pseudogene TRBV3-2) with TRBJ2-1; 11 bases align to TRBD2. Germline V lookup: CDR1 LGHDT, CDR2 YNNKEL (reference sequence). V trimming: 4 bases; J trimming: 8 bases; junction bases outside the gene matches: 22. The CDR3 spans 20 residues. The CDR3 is CASSLNPFRVAGGTGDEQFF. The DNA of the CDR3 is TGTGCCAGCAGCCTAAACCCTTTTCGAGTAGCGGGAGGGACCGGGGATGAGCAGTTCTTC.

The CDR3, as DNA: TGTGCCAGCAGTCCCGCGGGGGCCAACGTCCTGACTTTC. It specifies CASSPAGANVLTF. The genes are TRBV12-3 or TRBV12-4 and TRBJ2-6; D is uncertain. There are 13 residues in the CDR3. V shed 5 bases and J shed 4 bases, with 6 bases lying between them.

This clone was seen only once. The chain recombines TRBV5-6 with TRBJ2-1, with 12 nucleotides matching TRBD2. Germline values: CDR1 SGHDT, CDR2 YYEEEE. The CDR3 has 17 amino acids. With V trimmed by 4 bases and J by 0 bases, 5 bases remained unmatched. The CDR3 DNA sequence: TGTGCCAGCAGCCGCCTAGCGGGGGGGGGCTCCTACAATGAGCAGTTCTTC. Its translation is CASSRLAGGGSYNEQFF. Looking up the rest from reference TRBV5-6 and TRBJ2-1 gives the full variable domain: DAGVTQSPTHLIKTRGQQVTLRCSPKSGHDTVSWYQQALGQGPQFIFQYYEEEERQRGNFPDRFSGHQFPNYSSELNVNALLLGDSALYLCASSRLAGGGSYNEQFFGPGTRLTVL.

The chain combines TRBV4-1 with TRBJ2-7; 8 bases fit TRBD2. The germline gives CDR1 MGHRA, CDR2 YSYEKL. The V and J ends lost 0 bases and 3 bases, in that order; junction bases with no gene match: 10. This CDR3 comprises 17 residues. CDR3 sequence reads: CASSQDQSRTSNYEQYF. The CDR3, as DNA: TGCGCCAGCAGCCAAGATCAAAGCCGGACTAGCAACTACGAGCAGTACTTC.

The rearrangement links TRBV5-1 to TRBJ2-7; TRBD1 aligns across 12 bases. Germline V lookup: CDR1 SGHRS, CDR2 YFSETQ. The V gene end was trimmed by 4 bases and the J gene end by 7 bases; junction bases not matched to a gene: 9. This CDR3 is 15 amino acids long. CDR3 region: CASSPGGQGAGEQYF. For the CDR3, the DNA is TGCGCCAGCAGCCCTGGGGGACAGGGGGCAGGGGAGCAGTACTTC.

This chain links TRBV13 with TRBJ2-3; 10 bases line up with TRBD2. The germline gives CDR1 PRHDT, CDR2 FYEKMQ (reference sequence). V was clipped by 6 bases and J by 4 bases; unmatched bases: 10. This CDR3 is 16 amino acids long. The CDR3 DNA follows: TGTGCCAGCAGTTCTAAACTAGCGGGGAGCGCAGATACGCAGTATTTT. This sequence encodes CASSSKLAGSADTQYF.

The chain joins TRBV10-3 to TRBJ1-2, with 7 bases matching TRBD1. With 7 bases clipped from V and 7 bases from J, the junction kept 9 bases outside the gene matches. The CDR3 covers 13 residues. The germline V gene has CDR1 ENHRY and CDR2 SYGVKD. CDR3 region: CAITRGQAGGYTF. The CDR3, as DNA: TGTGCCATCACGCGAGGACAGGCCGGTGGCTACACCTTC.

The chain employs TRBV2 and TRBJ2-1; D gene uncertain. V dropped 6 bases and J dropped 10 bases, with 16 bases sitting between them. Looked up from germline, CDR1 is SNHLY and CDR2 is FYNNEI. CDR3 length: 13 residues. Here the CDR3 reads CASRDQLTREQFF. CDR3 coding DNA: TGTGCCAGCAGAGACCAACTAACCCGGGAGCAGTTCTTC. Together with reference TRBV2 and TRBJ2-1, the CDR3 gives the full variable domain: EPEVTQTPSHQVTQMGQEVILRCVPISNHLYFYWYRQILGQKVEFLVSFYNNEISEKSEIFDDQFSVERPDGSNFTLKIRSTKLEDSAMYFCASRDQLTREQFFGPGTRLTVL.

The J gene is TRBJ2-3, the V gene TRBV6-1; the match to TRBD1 covers 9 bases. V gave up 0 bases and J gave up 5 bases; unmatched junction bases: 6. Germline V gene sequence: CDR1 MNHNS, CDR2 SASEGT. CDR3 length: 16 amino acids. The CDR3 nucleotides are TGTGCCAGCAGTGAAGCGTGGACAGGGGTGGAAGATACGCAGTATTTT. Protein sequence: CASSEAWTGVEDTQYF.

The rearrangement links TRBV19 to TRBJ2-2, with D perhaps matching TRBD1 (5 bases). Per germline, CDR1 LNHDA and CDR2 SQIVND (reference sequence). V shed 10 bases and J shed 0 bases, with 12 bases lying between them. The CDR3 spans 14 residues. The CDR3 DNA sequence: TGTGCCATTTCCGACAGCTCGAACACCGGGGAGCTGTTTTTT. Translated, it gives CAISDSSNTGELFF. The variable domain in full, completed from reference TRBV19 and TRBJ2-2, reads DGGITQSPKYLFRKEGQNVTLSCEQNLNHDAMYWYRQDPGQGLRLIYYSQIVNDFQKGDIAEGYSVSREKKESFPLTVTSAQKNPTAFYLCAISDSSNTGELFFGEGSRLTVL.

This rearrangement joins TRBV6-6 to TRBJ2-5, with 9 bases that match TRBD2. The J segment lost 5 bases and the V segment lost 5 bases, leaving 15 bases of the junction unmatched. Germline CDR1 reads MNHNY; CDR2 reads SVGAGI (reference sequence). CDR3 length: 17 amino acids. CDR3 nucleotide sequence: TGTGCCAGCAGTCTATCCCAGGCGGGGGGGCCCCGTGAGACCCAGTACTTC. Translating it yields CASSLSQAGGPRETQYF.

The gene calls are TRBV5-4 and TRBJ2-7, with unresolved D. V was shortened by 0 bases and J by 0 bases, with 7 bases between the two germline ends. CDR1 is SGHNT and CDR2 is YYREEE in the germline V gene (reference sequence). The CDR3 has 14 amino acids. Here the CDR3 reads CASSLDGSSYEQYF. Written as DNA, the CDR3 is TGTGCCAGCAGCTTGGATGGCAGCTCCTACGAGCAGTACTTC.